What follows describes a single TCR beta chain. Antigen: not known. This may be a read error: a much more frequent sequence differs by one nucleotide. This CDR3 spans 14 amino acids. The germline gives CDR1 SGDLS, CDR2 YYNGEE. This entry belongs to a study of tumor-infiltrating lymphocytes in primary liver carcinoma. Study in general: Sequenced samples came back with roughly 3.65 to 7.5 million productive TCRbeta reads, and the counts looked alike across tissue types. Study conclusions and caveats: The 250 largest clones made up significantly more of tumor than blood repertoires (p = 0.039).

It was from roughly 20-30 mg of unsorted bulk tissue that RNA and DNA were co-extracted. Over 85% of the cells in every tumor sample were viable tumor cells. Priming with a constant-region primer yielded TCR beta cDNA from roughly 490 ng total RNA. Three nested multiplex PCR rounds, a slightly modified ARM-PCR method, built the TCR beta libraries. A C-beta reverse primer and TRBV1-TRBV30 forward primers served in each of the first two PCR rounds, at approximately 10 cycles apiece. Via MiXCR, TCRdb re-called the multiplex PCR reads, giving one row per CDR3 protein. The sample holds tens of thousands of distinct CDR3 sequences, about 73% seen once.

This chain connects TRBV9 to TRBJ2-7; D is undetermined. The sequenced sample consisted of liver tumor tissue from sampling region 3. Subset denoted: tumor region T3, left-lateral pole. The receptor was isolated from a man between 40 and 49 years old with primary liver carcinoma and hepatitis B virus infection. The CDR3 loop reads CASCVRSNSYEQYF. In DNA form, the CDR3 reads TGTGCCAGCTGCGTAAGGTCCAACTCCTACGAGCAGTACTTC.